This T cell receptor beta chain was retrieved from a study of shared clonotypes between healthy human individuals. Clones were sequenced by immunoSEQ multiplex PCR, and TCRdb holds only the in-frame ones, with some missing. The data hold a few hundred thousand clones, with approximately 79% observed a single time. Donors had no recently reported acute infections or vaccinations and were HIV-negative. Study findings and constraints: Only blood was sampled; tissue repertoires likely differ.

Points on this clone: As yet, its antigen is unknown. Other DNA sequences within the sample encode an identical CDR3.

Sequenced: PBMCs. This TCR came from a woman in her thirties or forties in good health. Some clones in this sample may be carry-over from other donors' samples.

CDR3 sequence reads: CASSVDGGPNYGYTF. CDR3 coding DNA: TGTGCCAGCAGCGTAGATGGGGGGCCTAACTATGGCTACACCTTC. The V and J genes are TRBV9 and TRBJ1-2, with D perhaps TRBD1 (6 bases). Trimming shortened V by 0 bases and J by 0 bases, and 9 bases separated the two germline ends. This CDR3 contains 15 residues. CDR1 and CDR2 from the germline V gene are SGDLS and YYNGEE.